This T cell receptor (beta chain) was identified during a study of a mutant IDH1 vaccine in newly diagnosed glioma. Study-level information: Patients got their first vaccination 4-6 weeks after radiotherapy alone, or with temozolomide cycles. Earlier treatment was radiotherapy, temozolomide, or both, with most getting both.

TCRdb's copy holds only in-frame clones and misses some; the assay was immunoSEQ multiplex PCR. Of about 62,000 clones in the sample, 89% were seen once. Germline V lookup: CDR1 MNHNS, CDR2 SASEGT. CDR3 length equals 16 residues. V was shortened by 8 bases and J by 0 bases, with 19 bases between the two germline ends. Comment on this clone: The antigen remains unidentified.

Whole-study results and caveats: Vaccine-induced immune responses were detected in roughly 93% of patients.

Noted time point: week 11, during vaccination. Topical imiquimod was applied with each vaccine dose, which held 300 ug of mutant IDH1 20-mer peptide. Newly diagnosed WHO grade 3 or 4 IDH1-mutant, ATRX-lost astrocytomas were identified in the donors. This receptor was identified in a man aged 40-49 years with glioma. This material consisted of PBMCs, taken from a glioma patient whose treatment included an IDH1 peptide vaccine. The J gene is TRBJ1-1, the V gene TRBV6-1; D is unresolved. The CDR3 here is CASRATWAWVNTEAFF. In nucleotides, the CDR3 is TGTGCCAGCCGTGCTACTTGGGCCTGGGTGAACACTGAAGCTTTCTTT.